This T cell receptor beta chain was identified during a study of blood T cell repertoires in COVID-19. Whole-study context: T cells, B-cell-depleted T cells, or PBMCs supplied cDNA or gDNA.

Original methodology: Scientists estimated how many nucleated cells there were by amplifying reference gene primers. Only in-frame clones appear in the TCRdb table, and some are missing; sequencing was by immunoSEQ multiplex PCR. That table gives V, J and clone size, and the DNA gave D and trimming. The profile shows 60,000 to 90,000 clones, roughly 85% of them singletons. The Seattle patients, enrolled during active infection, were followed longitudinally. Germline V gives CDR1 LNHDA, CDR2 SQIVND (reference sequence). Deletions cut 4 bases from V and 8 bases from J, with 15 bases between. The CDR3 totals 15 residues.

Sequencing was performed on peripheral blood. This chain joins TRBV19 and TRBJ1-6; a possible D gene is TRBD1 (6 bases). The sequence was obtained from a man aged 60-69 years with COVID-19, enrolled during active disease. The CDR3 DNA reads TGTGCCAGTAGTACAACAGGGAGAAGCGATTCACCCCTCCACTTT. Encoded protein: CASSTTGRSDSPLHF.